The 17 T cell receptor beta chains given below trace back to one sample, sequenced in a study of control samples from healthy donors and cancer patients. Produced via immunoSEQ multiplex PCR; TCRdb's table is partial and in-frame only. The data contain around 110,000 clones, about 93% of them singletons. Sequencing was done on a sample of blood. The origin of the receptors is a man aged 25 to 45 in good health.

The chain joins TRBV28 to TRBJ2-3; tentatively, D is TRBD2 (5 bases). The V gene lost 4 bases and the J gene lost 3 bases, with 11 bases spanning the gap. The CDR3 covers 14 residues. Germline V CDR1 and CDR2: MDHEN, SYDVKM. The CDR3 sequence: CASSYIARTDTQYF. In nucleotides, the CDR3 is TGTGCCAGCAGTTACATAGCGCGGACAGATACGCAGTATTTT.

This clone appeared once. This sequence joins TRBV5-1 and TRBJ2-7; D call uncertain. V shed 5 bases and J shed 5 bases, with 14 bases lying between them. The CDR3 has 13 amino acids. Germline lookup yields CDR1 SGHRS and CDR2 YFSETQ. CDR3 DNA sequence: TGCGCCAGCAGTCCGATCCAGCAGAACGAGCAGTACTTC. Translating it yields CASSPIQQNEQYF.

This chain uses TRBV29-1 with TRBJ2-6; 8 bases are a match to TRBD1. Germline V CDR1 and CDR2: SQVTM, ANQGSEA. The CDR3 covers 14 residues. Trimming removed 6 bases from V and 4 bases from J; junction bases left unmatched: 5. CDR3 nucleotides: TGCAGCGTAAAGACAGGGGTCGGGGCCAACGTCCTGACTTTC. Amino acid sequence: CSVKTGVGANVLTF. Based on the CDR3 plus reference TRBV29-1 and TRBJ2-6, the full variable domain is SAVISQKPSRDICQRGTSLTIQCQVDSQVTMMFWYRQQPGQSLTLIATANQGSEATYESGFVIDKFPISRPNLTFSTLTVSNMSPEDSSIYLCSVKTGVGANVLTFGAGSRLTVL.

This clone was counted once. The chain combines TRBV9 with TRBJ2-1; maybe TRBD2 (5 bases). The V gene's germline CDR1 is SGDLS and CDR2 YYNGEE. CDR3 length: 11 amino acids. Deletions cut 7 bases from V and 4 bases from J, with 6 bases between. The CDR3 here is CASGGYNEQFF. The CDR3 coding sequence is TGTGCCAGCGGAGGTTACAATGAGCAGTTCTTC.

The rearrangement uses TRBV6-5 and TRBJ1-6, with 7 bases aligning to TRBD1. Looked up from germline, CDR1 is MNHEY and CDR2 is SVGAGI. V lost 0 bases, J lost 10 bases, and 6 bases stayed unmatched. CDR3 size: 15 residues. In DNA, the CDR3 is TGTGCCAGCAGTTACTCGGGACAGCTAAGATCACCCCTCCACTTT. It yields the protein CASSYSGQLRSPLHF.

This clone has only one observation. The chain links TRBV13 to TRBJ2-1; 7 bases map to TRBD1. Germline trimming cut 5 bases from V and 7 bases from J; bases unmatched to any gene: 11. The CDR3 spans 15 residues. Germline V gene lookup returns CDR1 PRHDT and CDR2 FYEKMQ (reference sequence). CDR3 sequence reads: CASSLNRGMGNEQFF. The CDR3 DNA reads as TGTGCCAGCAGCCTAAACAGGGGTATGGGGAATGAGCAGTTCTTC.

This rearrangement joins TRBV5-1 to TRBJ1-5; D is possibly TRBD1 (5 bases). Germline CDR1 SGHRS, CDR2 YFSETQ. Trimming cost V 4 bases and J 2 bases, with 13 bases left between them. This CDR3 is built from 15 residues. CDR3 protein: CASSLDAGGNQPQHF. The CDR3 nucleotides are TGCGCCAGCAGCCTGGATGCGGGGGGCAATCAGCCCCAGCATTTT.

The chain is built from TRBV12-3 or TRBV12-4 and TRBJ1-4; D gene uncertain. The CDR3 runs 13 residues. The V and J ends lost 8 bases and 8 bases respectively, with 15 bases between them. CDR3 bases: TGTGCCAGCTCCCACCGCCCTAGGGAAAAACTGTTTTTT. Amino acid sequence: CASSHRPREKLFF.

Written as DNA, the CDR3 is TGTGCCAGCAGTCCCGGTGACCGGGCTAATGAAAAACTGTTTTTT. Its translation is CASSPGDRANEKLFF. The chain employs TRBV28 and TRBJ1-4, with no clear D. Germline V gives CDR1 MDHEN, CDR2 SYDVKM. This CDR3 contains 15 residues. V lost 5 bases and J lost 3, with 13 bases in between.

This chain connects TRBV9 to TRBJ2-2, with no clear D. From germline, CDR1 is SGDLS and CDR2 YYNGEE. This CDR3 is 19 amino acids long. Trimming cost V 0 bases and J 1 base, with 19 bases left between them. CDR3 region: CASSVAPAVLLGNTGELFF. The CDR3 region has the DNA TGTGCCAGCAGCGTAGCCCCCGCAGTTCTTTTGGGGAACACCGGGGAGCTGTTTTTT.

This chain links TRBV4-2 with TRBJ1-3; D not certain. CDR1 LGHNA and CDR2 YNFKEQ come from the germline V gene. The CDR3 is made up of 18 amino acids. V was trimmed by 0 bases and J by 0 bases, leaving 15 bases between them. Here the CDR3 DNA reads TGTGCCAGCAGCCAAGATGGTAGGTACAGCAGCTCTGGAAACACCATATATTTT. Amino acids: CASSQDGRYSSSGNTIYF.

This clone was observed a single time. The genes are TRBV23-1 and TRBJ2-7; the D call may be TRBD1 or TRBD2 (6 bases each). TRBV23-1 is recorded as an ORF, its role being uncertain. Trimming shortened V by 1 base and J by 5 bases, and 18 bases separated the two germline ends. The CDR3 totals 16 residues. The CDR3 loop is CASSQYRTTGGHEQYV. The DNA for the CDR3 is TGCGCCAGCAGTCAATACCGAACGACAGGAGGGCACGAGCAGTACGTC.

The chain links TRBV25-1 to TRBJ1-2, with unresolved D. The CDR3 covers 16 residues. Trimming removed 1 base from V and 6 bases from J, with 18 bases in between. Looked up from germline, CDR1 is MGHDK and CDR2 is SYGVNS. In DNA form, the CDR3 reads TGTGCCAGCAGTGAATCGACCCTGCCGGGGTCTCATGGCTACACCTTC. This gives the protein CASSESTLPGSHGYTF.

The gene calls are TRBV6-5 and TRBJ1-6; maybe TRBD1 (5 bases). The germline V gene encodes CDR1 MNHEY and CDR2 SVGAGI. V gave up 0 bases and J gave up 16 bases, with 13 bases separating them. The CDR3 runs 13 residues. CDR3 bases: TGTGCCAGCAGTTACTCGAATGGACACGGGCTCCACTTT. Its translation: CASSYSNGHGLHF.

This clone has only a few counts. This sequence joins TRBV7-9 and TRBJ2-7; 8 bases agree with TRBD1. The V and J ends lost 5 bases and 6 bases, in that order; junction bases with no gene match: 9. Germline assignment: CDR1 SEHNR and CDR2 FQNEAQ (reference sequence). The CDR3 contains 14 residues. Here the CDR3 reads CASSKSAGGREQYF. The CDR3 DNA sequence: TGTGCCAGCAGCAAGTCCGCAGGGGGCCGCGAGCAGTACTTC.

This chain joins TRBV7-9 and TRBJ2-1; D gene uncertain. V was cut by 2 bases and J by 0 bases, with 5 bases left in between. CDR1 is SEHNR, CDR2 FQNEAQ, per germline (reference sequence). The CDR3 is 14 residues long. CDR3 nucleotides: TGTGCCAGCAGCTTACACAGCTCCTACAATGAGCAGTTCTTC. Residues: CASSLHSSYNEQFF.

CDR3 nucleotides: TGTGCCAGCAGATCGACAGGACCTGGGGCCAACGTCCTGACTTTC. Translated, it gives CASRSTGPGANVLTF. The chain employs TRBV6-5 and TRBJ2-6; possibly TRBD1 for D (6 bases). Trimming took off 6 bases at V and 2 bases at J, with 11 bases between the two ends. This CDR3 contains 15 residues. The V gene's germline CDR1 is MNHEY and CDR2 SVGAGI.